The entry that follows covers one T cell receptor beta chain sequence. The data stem from a study of T cells in localized non-small cell lung cancer. Generated by immunoSEQ multiplex PCR, the TCRdb table keeps only in-frame clones and is missing some. The table has 1,700 or so clones, around 34% seen once. Germline V gene sequence: CDR1 KGHSH, CDR2 LQKENI. This CDR3 has 14 amino acids. The J segment lost 5 bases and the V segment lost 2 bases, leaving 2 bases of the junction unmatched. The gene calls are TRBV18 and TRBJ2-2, with 7 nucleotides matching TRBD1. This TCR was recovered from a woman aged 40-69 years with stage II lung adenocarcinoma. The specimen comprised lung tumor tissue, sampled before any cancer treatment. In nucleotides, the CDR3 is TGTGCCAGCTCACCAGCACAGGGGACCGGGGAGCTGTTTTTT. The encoded protein is CASSPAQGTGELFF.